Reported below is one T cell receptor (beta chain). This clone is a singleton in its sample. Its antigen remains undetermined. No base quality values were provided; no much bigger clone lies one nucleotide off. This sample stems from a study of shared T cell receptors in the human thymus listed by TCRdb under 2021. Regarding the complete study: The study examined how self-reactive, shared T-cell receptor alpha chains are generated in the human thymus.

Based on the germline V gene (reference sequence), the CDR1 and CDR2 sequences are GTSNPN and SVGIG. The CDR3 holds 14 amino acids from the cysteine to the phenylalanine. Here the CDR3 DNA is all that survives: 42 bases in frame from base 1. Unmatched junction bases come to 6, with V trimmed by 3 bases and J by 2 bases. Libraries were built with the immunoSEQ multiplex PCR assay. This immuneACCESS table, as held by TCRdb, lists in-frame sequences with V and J called but not all clones. Of the missing ones, under half trace to an unresolved V gene in checked studies; the others have no known cause. The sample profile shows about 540,000 clones; 70% to 80% of them were found once. The ten largest clones add up to less than 0.015% of the sample. These same data were also listed under a study on human thymus T cells. As that second study puts it: In Finland, the donors were immunologically healthy infants who were having open corrective cardiac surgery for congenital heart defects. The thymus tissue came from surgical resects taken out during corrective cardiac surgery. Biased V and J gene segment usage appeared to be present in both thymic and peripheral blood repertoires. According to the related research, thymic TCR repertoires were highly overlapping among unrelated individuals. TCR alpha and beta repertoires from roughly eight infant thymus samples and a few related peripheral blood samples were characterized in the study. The cohort included six male and a couple of female infants, with donor ages spanning 7 to 244 days. Thymocytes were freed from the tissue by mechanical means and kept at -70 degrees C as pellets of roughly 9-30 million cells. A QIAsymphony instrument was used to extract genomic DNA from the frozen cell pellets. Using the immunoSEQ multiplex PCR assay, the TCRB and TCRAD loci were amplified from a standardized quantity of quality-controlled genomic DNA. The V(D)J region was spanned by amplicons of a length sufficient to cover the CDR3 and to identify V and J genes. The commercial immunoSEQ service was used to sequence amplicons on an Illumina platform. Primer bias and sequencing errors were corrected as previously described, and TCRAD and TCRB were defined on the basis of the IMGT database. immunoSEQ Analyzer 3.0 and VDJTools were used for repertoire analysis, which covered basic statistics, V/J segment usage, diversity estimates, rarefaction and pairwise overlap. Diversity was estimated with Chao1, ChaoE, Efron-Thisted, Shannon and inverse Simpson indices, and also on datasets down-sampled to the smallest sample. Repertoire overlap was determined by strict matching of CDR3 nucleotide sequence, V gene and J gene, and Jaccard-based multidimensional scaling clustering was applied. Thymus samples yielded on average roughly 810,000 unique TCRB clonotypes, compared with some 83,000 from blood samples.

The material sequenced was thymocytes. The clonotype comes from a boy under two years old with a congenital heart defect. Donor details come from another sample of the same person, matched by shared clones. Recombination linked TRBV30 to TRBJ1-1, and 7 junctional nucleotides match TRBD1. The CDR3 protein sequence reads: CAWRQQGSNTEAFF. The DNA is as follows: TGTGCCTGGAGACAACAGGGGAGCAACACTGAAGCTTTCTTT.